This is a list of T cell receptor beta chains from one sample in a study of shared clonotypes between healthy human individuals. Measured with immunoSEQ multiplex PCR; TCRdb has only the in-frame clones, and not every one. The table includes 2 million to 2.5 million clones, 85% to 95% detected once. Sample: naive CD4+ T cells from PBMCs. These receptors all come from a man aged 18 to 30 in good health. Some clones in this sample may be carry-over from other donors' samples. Both conserved end residues are part of each CDR3. The D gene is left open where the match is weak. Size values are once, few and many counts, or a class for expanded clones, and some rows have none.

CDR3 length,J gene,clone size,V gene,D gene,CDR3 protein,CDR3 DNA
13,TRBJ2-3,.,TRBV4-3,.,CASSQAGQDTQYF,TGCGCCAGCAGCCAAGCGGGACAAGATACGCAGTATTTT
13,TRBJ2-1,.,TRBV29-1,.,CSVDLNGFREQFF,TGCAGCGTTGATCTCAACGGTTTTCGGGAGCAGTTCTTC
15,TRBJ2-7,.,TRBV11-2,.,CASSHPRGRPTEQYF,TGTGCCAGCAGCCACCCCAGGGGCCGACCTACTGAGCAGTACTTC
14,TRBJ2-1,.,TRBV15,.,CATSPDLAGEGVFF,TGTGCCACCAGCCCAGACCTAGCTGGGGAGGGGGTGTTCTTC
12,TRBJ2-5,.,TRBV7-9,.,CASRRNQETQYF,TGTGCCAGCAGGCGAAATCAAGAGACCCAGTACTTC
17,TRBJ2-1,.,TRBV28,TRBD2,CASSFRGTSGFYNEQFF,TGTGCCAGCAGTTTTCGGGGGACTAGCGGGTTCTACAATGAGCAGTTCTTC
11,TRBJ2-7,.,TRBV20-1,TRBD1,CSAREGQGGYF,TGCAGTGCTAGAGAAGGACAGGGCGGATACTTC
17,TRBJ2-1,.,TRBV9,TRBD2,CASSVGPGLASYNEQFF,TGTGCCAGCAGCGTAGGCCCGGGACTAGCGAGCTACAATGAGCAGTTCTTC
16,TRBJ1-3,.,TRBV28,.,CASSLLGLNSGNTIYF,TGTGCCAGCAGTTTACTAGGTTTGAACTCTGGAAACACCATATATTTT
14,TRBJ2-2,.,TRBV7-9,TRBD1,CASSPGQPTGELFF,TGTGCCAGCAGCCCGGGACAGCCCACCGGGGAGCTGTTTTTT
15,TRBJ1-2,.,TRBV14,.,CASSQAASGPYGYTF,TGTGCCAGCAGCCAAGCGGCCAGTGGGCCCTATGGCTACACCTTC
15,TRBJ2-6,.,TRBV5-3,TRBD2,CAGLAGGSGANVLTF,TGTGCCGGATTAGCGGGAGGCTCTGGGGCCAACGTCCTGACTTTC
15,TRBJ2-2,once,TRBV11-2,.,CASSPSLGDPGELFF,TGTGCCAGCAGCCCGAGTCTTGGGGACCCCGGGGAGCTGTTTTTT
15,TRBJ1-1,.,TRBV28,TRBD1,CASSFLTPGQGGSFF,TGTGCCAGCAGTTTTCTTACACCGGGACAGGGTGGATCTTTCTTT
15,TRBJ1-5,.,TRBV5-1,.,CASSLEGSSNQPQHF,TGCGCCAGCAGCTTGGAAGGGTCAAGCAATCAGCCCCAGCATTTT